The rows below give T cell receptor beta chains drawn from one sample of a study of OX40 agonist ivuxolimab in advanced cancers. Clones were read by immunoSEQ multiplex PCR, and TCRdb kept only the in-frame ones, dropping some. The table records about 56,000 clones, approximately 79% of them present only once. Source: CD4+ or CD8+ T cells sorted from blood, taken in a trial of the OX40 agonist ivuxolimab. These TCRs come from an adult with an advanced solid tumor such as melanoma, head and neck, liver or kidney cancer. CDR3s include the opening cysteine and the closing phenylalanine or tryptophan.

J gene,V gene,CDR3 protein
TRBJ1-2,TRBV28,CASSFSGYGYTF
TRBJ1-1,TRBV5-1,CASNPLDREAEAFF
TRBJ1-1,TRBV19,CASSDNGGRTEAFF
TRBJ2-3,TRBV7-2,CASSLAGAGWGADTQYF
TRBJ2-2,TRBV30,CAWSVTSLGTGELFF
TRBJ2-2,TRBV6-1,CASREEGRGTGELFF
TRBJ2-2,TRBV5-6,CASSLVGEREWTGELFF
TRBJ2-5,TRBV9,CASSVDRGPETQYF
TRBJ1-4,TRBV5-4,CASSLTGVSVEKLFF
TRBJ1-1,TRBV10-3,CAISERGARTEAFF
TRBJ1-1,TRBV19,CASSTLGIPNTEAFF
TRBJ1-2,TRBV27,CASSERAAAYGYTF
TRBJ1-1,TRBV7-3,CASGGPNTEAFF
TRBJ1-1,TRBV5-4,CASSPFFMTGASTTEAFF
TRBJ2-3,TRBV5-4,CASSLGLAGSSTDTQYF
TRBJ1-1,TRBV6-6,CASLRSGTSGTEAFF
TRBJ2-2,TRBV6-5,CASSRLLQNTGELFF
TRBJ2-2,TRBV6-5,CASSYSTSGNTGELFF
TRBJ2-2,TRBV5-1,CASTQPGVANTGELFF
TRBJ1-5,TRBV18,CASSLSGNNQPQHF
TRBJ1-1,TRBV28,CASSENGGDTEAFF
TRBJ2-1,TRBV6-1,CASRETGIPTHEQFF
TRBJ1-5,TRBV5-6,CASSLSGFQPQHF